This T cell receptor (beta chain) was captured in a study of shared clonotypes between healthy human individuals. This clone was seen only once. Sequencing used immunoSEQ multiplex PCR; TCRdb keeps in-frame clones, though not all of them. The table has roughly 380,000 clones, 96% seen once. The study drew its donors from healthy HIV-negative adults without recent acute infections or vaccinations. CD8 memory cells included CD45RO+ cells plus CCR7-negative CD45RA+ TemRA cells. The CDR3 runs 16 residues. The trim removed 1 base at V and 0 bases at J, leaving 2 bases unmatched. Germline CDR1 MGHRA, CDR2 YSYEKL.

Sequencing was done on a sample of memory CD8+ T cells sorted from blood. Stated subset: CD45RO+ cells pooled with CCR7-negative TemRA cells. The receptor's source is a man younger than 45 in good health. The chain has TRBV4-1 and TRBJ2-1; TRBD2 matches 8 bases. The CDR3 sequence: CASSQASGSSYNEQFF. The CDR3 DNA sequence: TGCGCCAGCAGCCAAGCCAGCGGGAGCTCCTACAATGAGCAGTTCTTC.